Below, 31 T cell receptor beta chains from the same sample are listed, as sequenced in a study of post-analysis software for immune sequencing data. Study findings and constraints: TRBV5-6, TRBV5-1 and TRBV20-1 were among several TRBV segments more frequent in patients than controls.

These receptors are not linked to any known antigen. The authors incorporated unique molecular identifiers into the TCR beta cDNA libraries. Each CDR3 protein is one row after TCRdb ran MiXCR on the PCR reads. The sample lists around 180,000 distinct CDR3 sequences; approximately 30% were seen once. The specimen sequenced was blood. The receptors originated from a girl under 18 with multiple sclerosis.

Points on this clonotype: A much larger clonotype is one base distant, so this may be a read error. The chain joins TRBV5-1 to TRBJ2-5, with 13 nucleotides matching TRBD2. V lost 0 bases to trimming and J lost 11 bases; unmatched junction nucleotides: 16. The CDR3 totals 18 residues. CDR1 and CDR2 from the germline V gene are SGHRS and YFSETQ. The CDR3 DNA reads TGCGCCAGCAGCTTGGGGACTAGCGGGAGACAGCCCTACAATGAGCAGTACTTC. This codes for CASSLGTSGRQPYNEQYF. Variable domain in full (rest from reference TRBV5-1 and TRBJ2-5): KAGVTQTPRYLIKTRGQQVTLSCSPISGHRSVSWYQQTPGQGLQFLFEYFSETQRNKGNFPGRFSGRQFSNSRSEMNVSTLELGDSALYLCASSLGTSGRQPYNEQYFGPGTRLLVL.

In its sample, this clonotype was seen a few times. One junction end disagrees with the germline gene, perhaps due to a read error. The chain is built from TRBV5-6 and TRBJ2-1; TRBD2 might be the D (6 bases). The germline gives CDR1 SGHDT, CDR2 YYEEEE. The CDR3 runs 16 residues. CDR3 amino acids: CACSLSYGGSYNEQFF. As DNA, the CDR3 is TGTGCCTGCAGCTTGTCGTACGGGGGCTCCTACAATGAGCAGTTCTTC.

The chain is built from TRBV27 and TRBJ2-5, with TRBD2 matching over 9 bases. The trim removed 4 bases at V and 4 bases at J, leaving 7 bases unmatched. Germline loops: CDR1 MNHEY, CDR2 SMNVEV (reference sequence). The CDR3 loop spans 15 amino acids. The CDR3 protein is CASSSVAGAPETQYF. CDR3 DNA: TGTGCCAGCAGTTCGGTAGCGGGAGCCCCAGAGACCCAGTACTTC.

CDR3 sequence (DNA): TGCGCCAGCAGTGAGATACGGGGCCCTGTTTCGACTAATGAAAAACTGTTTTTT. Translating gives CASSEIRGPVSTNEKLFF. V is TRBV10-2 and J is TRBJ1-4; the D gene is possibly TRBD1 (5 bases). Germline V gene sequence: CDR1 WSHSY, CDR2 SAAADI. The CDR3 length is 18 residues. V gave up 2 bases and J gave up 2 bases, with 18 bases separating them.

This chain uses TRBV5-1 with TRBJ2-5; D call uncertain. This CDR3 is built from 12 residues. Germline CDR1 and CDR2: SGHRS and YFSETQ. The germline V and J ends were trimmed by 1 base and 4 bases, with 5 bases remaining between them. CDR3 sequence: CASSLNGETQYF. CDR3 bases: TGCGCCAGCAGCTTGAATGGAGAGACCCAGTACTTC.

This clonotype was seen at least ten times. The chain uses TRBV4-1 and TRBJ1-6; TRBD1 aligns across 7 bases. Trimming at V came to 3 bases and at J to 7 bases, leaving 12 bases not matched to a gene. The CDR3 is made up of 17 amino acids. CDR1 and CDR2 (germline): MGHRA, YSYEKL. CDR3 protein: CASSQETGSGMNSPLHF. In DNA, the CDR3 is TGCGCCAGCAGCCAGGAGACAGGGAGCGGAATGAATTCACCCCTCCACTTT.

As concerns this clonotype: This may arise from a read error, as a much more abundant clone is one base away. The J gene is TRBJ1-2, the V gene TRBV3-1; D is unclear. The CDR3 is 14 amino acids. CDR1 is LGHDT and CDR2 is YNNKEL in the germline V gene (reference sequence). The DNA for the CDR3 is TGTGCCAGCAGCCAAGATAGGCAGAACTATGGCTGCACCTTC. It is translated as CASSQDRQNYGCTF. The whole variable domain, filled in from reference TRBV3-1 and TRBJ1-2, reads DTAVSQTPKYLVTQMGNDKSIKCEQNLGHDTMYWYKQDSKKFLKIMFSYNNKELIINETVPNRFSPKSPDKAHLNLHINSLELGDSAVYFCASSQDRQNYGCTFGSGTRLTVV.

J is TRBJ1-2 and V is TRBV14; no clear D gene. Per germline, CDR1 SGHDN and CDR2 FVKESK. The CDR3 is 13 residues long. The ends were cut back, 1 base at V and 3 bases at J, with 6 bases in the middle. CDR3 amino acids: CASSQGTHYGYTF. For the CDR3, the DNA is TGTGCCAGCAGCCAAGGGACGCACTATGGCTACACCTTC.

This clonotype was detected ten times or more. V and J are TRBV5-1 and TRBJ2-3; TRBD2 aligns across 16 bases. CDR1 is SGHRS and CDR2 is YFSETQ in the germline V gene. The ends lost 4 bases at V and 4 bases at J; junction bases unmatched: 9. CDR3 length: 18 amino acids. The CDR3: CASSNPGLAGGNADTQYF. For the CDR3, the DNA is TGCGCCAGCAGCAATCCGGGACTAGCGGGAGGGAATGCAGATACGCAGTATTTT.

The DNA for the CDR3 is TGCGCCAGCAGCTTTTCCTACTTCTCAGACTACGAGCAGTACTTC. Residues: CASSFSYFSDYEQYF. The chain combines TRBV5-1 with TRBJ2-7, with D unresolved. This CDR3 comprises 15 residues. Germline V lookup: CDR1 SGHRS, CDR2 YFSETQ. The ends were cut back, 2 bases at V and 3 bases at J, with 15 bases in the middle.

As concerns this clonotype: This clone may be a read error of a much larger clone one base away. The chain uses TRBV3-1 and TRBJ2-5; 8 bases agree with TRBD2. The CDR3 contains 13 residues. CDR1 LGHDT and CDR2 YNNKEL come from the germline V gene (reference sequence). CDR3 in amino acids: CTSLTSGQETQYF. The CDR3, as DNA: TGTACCAGCCTCACTAGCGGACAAGAGACCCAGTACTTC.

This clonotype was seen repeatedly, ten times or more. This chain uses TRBV20-1 with TRBJ2-7; 9 positions match TRBD2. The germline gives CDR1 DFQATT, CDR2 SNEGSKA (reference sequence). The CDR3 length is 15 residues. The V gene end was trimmed by 1 base and the J gene end by 3 bases; junction bases not matched to a gene: 7. The CDR3 is CSARGNSGRNYEQYF. CDR3 nucleotides: TGCAGTGCTAGAGGGAATAGCGGGAGAAACTACGAGCAGTACTTC.

This clonotype was seen a single time. V gene TRBV20-1 combines with J gene TRBJ2-5; TRBD2 agrees at 12 bases. The DNA end is more similar to TRBJ2-7, so the J call may be wrong. In germline, CDR1 is DFQATT, CDR2 SNEGSKA (reference sequence). The CDR3 totals 17 residues. This CDR3 reads CSAIGLLAGGTAYEQYF. CDR3 DNA sequence: TGCAGTGCGATAGGTCTCCTAGCGGGAGGGACCGCCTACGAGCAGTACTTC.

The chain carries TRBV3-1 and TRBJ2-7; TRBD2 agrees at 7 bases. The CDR3 loop spans 14 amino acids. Germline CDR1 LGHDT, CDR2 YNNKEL (reference sequence). J lost 3 bases, V lost 1 base, and 3 bases had no gene match. The CDR3 DNA reads TGTGCCAGCAGCCAAGCGTGGGAGGGCTACGAGCAGTACTTC. It translates to CASSQAWEGYEQYF.

The chain recombines TRBV6-2 or TRBV6-3 with TRBJ1-1; tentative D call: TRBD1 (5 bases). The germline V and J ends were trimmed by 6 bases and 6 bases, with 14 bases remaining between them. The CDR3 has 13 residues. Germline V gene sequence: CDR1 MNHEY, CDR2 SVGEGT. CDR3 nucleotides: TGTGCCAGCAGCATCGGGGGTGCGCCTGAAGCTTTCTTT. Protein product: CASSIGGAPEAFF.

To note about this clonotype: One junction end disagrees with the germline gene, perhaps due to a read error. V is TRBV18 and J is TRBJ2-1, with a weak D call TRBD1 (6 bases). This CDR3 contains 14 residues. Looked up from germline, CDR1 is KGHSH and CDR2 is LQKENI. The CDR3 region is CAGSPSRGYNERFF. The CDR3 bases are TGTGCCGGCTCACCATCCAGGGGCTACAATGAGCGGTTCTTC.

This clonotype was picked up a small number of times. This rearrangement joins TRBV2 to TRBJ1-1; no clear D gene. Looked up from germline, CDR1 is SNHLY and CDR2 is FYNNEI. V was pared by 5 bases and J by 6 bases, with 10 bases between. The CDR3 spans 12 residues. CDR3: CASSPLDAEAFF. The CDR3 DNA reads TGTGCCAGCAGTCCCCTAGACGCTGAAGCTTTCTTT.

Ten or more counts support this clonotype. The chain carries TRBV2 and TRBJ2-4; TRBD1 matches at 8 bases. CDR1 is SNHLY, CDR2 FYNNEI, per germline. V lost 6 bases and J lost 1; bases outside the gene matches: 5. The CDR3 totals 15 residues. The CDR3 here is CASRPTGVAKNIQYF. The CDR3 nucleotides are TGTGCCAGCAGGCCGACAGGGGTGGCCAAAAACATTCAGTACTTC. Looking up the rest from reference TRBV2 and TRBJ2-4 gives the full variable domain: EPEVTQTPSHQVTQMGQEVILRCVPISNHLYFYWYRQILGQKVEFLVSFYNNEISEKSEIFDDQFSVERPDGSNFTLKIRSTKLEDSAMYFCASRPTGVAKNIQYFGAGTRLSVL.

Points on this clonotype: A clone one base away is much larger, so this may be a read error. The chain couples TRBV6-5 to TRBJ2-1; unclear D gene. The J call is doubtful: the DNA matches TRBJ2-7 better. The CDR3 length is 14 residues. CDR1 and CDR2 (germline): MNHEY, SVGAGI. The CDR3: CASSYSSSYNEQYF. The CDR3 coding sequence is TGTGCCAGCAGTTACTCGAGCTCCTACAATGAGCAGTACTTC.

The V gene is TRBV12-5, the J gene TRBJ2-1; D may match TRBD1 or TRBD2 (6 bases each). The CDR3 has 15 residues. Per the germline V gene, CDR1 is LGHNT and CDR2 is FRNRAP. V was shortened by 10 bases and J by 6 bases, with 22 bases between the two germline ends. CDR3 in amino acids: CATSLGAGEVNEQFF. In DNA, the CDR3 is TGTGCTACCAGCTTAGGGGCAGGGGAGGTCAATGAGCAGTTCTTC.

This clonotype was detected ten times or more. The V gene is TRBV27, the J gene TRBJ1-6; no clear D. The germline V gene has CDR1 MNHEY and CDR2 SMNVEV (reference sequence). Trimming pared 6 bases from V and 7 bases from J, leaving 7 bases between. The length of the CDR3 is 12 residues. CDR3 nucleotide sequence: TGTGCCAGCAGCGGGAGGAATTCACCCCTCCACTTT. This translates into CASSGRNSPLHF.

This clonotype was picked up many times. This chain links TRBV5-4 with TRBJ2-7, with 9 bases fitting TRBD2. The germline V gene has CDR1 SGHNT and CDR2 YYREEE (reference sequence). J gave up 3 bases and V 0 bases, and 10 bases lay outside the gene matches. The CDR3 totals 17 residues. The CDR3 sequence is CASSLGPTRREGYEQYF. The CDR3 region has the DNA TGTGCCAGCAGCTTGGGACCCACCAGGCGGGAGGGCTACGAGCAGTACTTC.

The genes are TRBV27 and TRBJ2-5, with 7 bases aligning to TRBD2. Germline V CDR1 and CDR2: MNHEY, SMNVEV (reference sequence). V trimming: 0 bases; J trimming: 5 bases; junction bases outside the gene matches: 9. The CDR3 extends over 16 amino acids. CDR3 sequence: CASSLSPREGRETQYF. In DNA form, the CDR3 reads TGTGCCAGCAGTTTATCGCCGAGGGAGGGCCGGGAGACCCAGTACTTC.

This clonotype was counted only a few times. The V and J genes are TRBV15 and TRBJ2-1, with D possibly being TRBD2 (6 bases). Germline V gene sequence: CDR1 LNHNV, CDR2 YYDKDF (reference sequence). The CDR3 is 15 residues long. Trimming cost V 0 bases and J 6 bases, with 12 bases left between them. This chain's CDR3 is CATSRDLVAANEQFF. The CDR3, as DNA: TGTGCCACCAGCAGAGATCTGGTAGCGGCCAATGAGCAGTTCTTC.

The table lists this clonotype with a few counts. V and J are TRBV7-8 and TRBJ1-1; D unclear. Germline CDR1 is SGHVS and CDR2 is FQNEAQ. The CDR3 has 14 amino acids. Trimming took off 0 bases at V and 0 bases at J, with 5 bases between the two ends. In DNA form, the CDR3 reads TGTGCCAGCAGCTTAGCTGGGTTGAACACTGAAGCTTTCTTT. Its translation: CASSLAGLNTEAFF. The variable domain in full, with the rest retrieved from reference TRBV7-8 and TRBJ1-1, is GAGVSQSPRYKVAKRGQDVALRCDPISGHVSLFWYQQALGQGPEFLTYFQNEAQLDKSGLPSDRFFAERPEGSVSTLKIQRTQQEDSAVYLCASSLAGLNTEAFFGQGTRLTVV.

In this sample, this clonotype turned up once. A much larger clonotype is one base distant, so this may be a read error. The chain is built from TRBV4-1 and TRBJ2-1, with D maybe TRBD2 (5 bases). Per germline, CDR1 MGHRA and CDR2 YSYEKL. V gave up 4 bases and J gave up 9 bases, with 16 bases separating them. The CDR3 totals 14 residues. The CDR3: CASSLKRSAGEQFF. The CDR3 region has the DNA TGCGCCAGCAGCCTCAAGAGGTCGGCGGGTGAGCAGTTCTTC.

The sample holds many counts of this clonotype. The chain employs TRBV29-1 and TRBJ2-3; D is ambiguous. Germline CDR1 is SQVTM and CDR2 is ANQGSEA. Trimming took 2 bases from V and 4 from J, leaving 13 bases between them. This CDR3 is 14 amino acids long. CDR3 protein: CSVEKKGPADTQYF. The CDR3 DNA sequence: TGCAGCGTTGAAAAAAAAGGACCCGCAGATACGCAGTATTTT.

CDR3 loop: CAWSQGTHQPQHF. The CDR3 DNA follows: TGTGCCTGGAGTCAGGGGACTCATCAGCCCCAGCATTTT. V and J are TRBV30 and TRBJ1-5; a possible D gene is TRBD1 (6 bases). With 2 bases removed from V and 5 bases from J, the gap between germline ends came to 10 bases. Germline V gives CDR1 GTSNPN, CDR2 SVGIG (reference sequence). The CDR3 is 13 residues long.

This clonotype was recorded only once. The CDR3 here is CASSLRAGEGYEQYF. The CDR3 nucleotides read TGTGCCAGCAGCCTCCGAGCGGGAGAAGGCTACGAGCAGTACTTC. This chain joins TRBV3-1 and TRBJ2-7; 8 bases align to TRBD2. CDR1 and CDR2 from the germline V gene are LGHDT and YNNKEL (reference sequence). Germline trimming cut 4 bases from V and 3 bases from J; bases unmatched to any gene: 8. This CDR3 contains 15 residues.

This clonotype was observed at least ten times. The chain joins TRBV4-1 to TRBJ2-3; D is possibly TRBD2 (5 bases). This CDR3 has 11 residues. CDR1 is MGHRA and CDR2 is YSYEKL in the germline V gene. The ends were cut back, 0 bases at V and 13 bases at J, with 8 bases in the middle. The CDR3 loop reads CASSQDGEKYF. The CDR3 DNA follows: TGCGCCAGCAGCCAAGACGGGGAAAAGTATTTT.

The chain recombines TRBV12-3 or TRBV12-4 with TRBJ1-5, with D unclear. Trimming took off 2 bases at V and 4 bases at J, with 9 bases between the two ends. The CDR3 is 14 amino acids. CDR3 protein: CASSLSPGNQPQHF. In DNA, the CDR3 is TGTGCCAGCAGTTTAAGTCCGGGGAATCAGCCCCAGCATTTT.